Reported below is one T cell receptor (beta chain). The CDR3 contains 15 residues. Germline V gene lookup returns CDR1 ENHRY and CDR2 SYGVKD. Trimming at V came to 7 bases and at J to 7 bases, leaving 14 bases not matched to a gene. Method: immunoSEQ multiplex PCR; TCRdb's copy keeps in-frame clones and lacks some. This table has 33,000 or so clones, 90% appearing once. This entry is derived from a study of T cell changes during pregnancy in multiple sclerosis. This receptor was taken from a female donor in good health, enrolled as a control in a pregnancy study. The source was peripheral blood, collected in the third trimester of pregnancy. V is TRBV10-3 and J is TRBJ1-2, with TRBD1 identical over 8 bases. The CDR3 DNA sequence: TGTGCCATCAATACCCTCGGACAGGGTGGGTCTGGCTACACCTTC. Its protein is CAINTLGQGGSGYTF.